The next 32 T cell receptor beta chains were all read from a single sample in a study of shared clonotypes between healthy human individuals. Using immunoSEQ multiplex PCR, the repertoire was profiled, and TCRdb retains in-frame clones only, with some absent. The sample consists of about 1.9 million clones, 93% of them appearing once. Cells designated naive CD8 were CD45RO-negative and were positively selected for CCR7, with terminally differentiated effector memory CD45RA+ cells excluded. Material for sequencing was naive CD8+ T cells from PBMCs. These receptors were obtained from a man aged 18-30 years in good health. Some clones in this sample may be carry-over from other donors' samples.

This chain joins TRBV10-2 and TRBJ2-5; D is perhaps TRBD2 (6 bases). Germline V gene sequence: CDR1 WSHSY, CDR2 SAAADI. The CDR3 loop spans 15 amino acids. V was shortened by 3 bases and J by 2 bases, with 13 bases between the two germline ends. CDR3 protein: CASSEWREAQETQYF. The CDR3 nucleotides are TGCGCCAGCAGTGAATGGAGGGAAGCACAAGAGACCCAGTACTTC.

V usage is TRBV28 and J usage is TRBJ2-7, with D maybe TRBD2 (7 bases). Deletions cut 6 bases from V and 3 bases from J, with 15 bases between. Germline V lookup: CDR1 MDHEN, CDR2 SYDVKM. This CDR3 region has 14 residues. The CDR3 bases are TGTGCCAGCAGCTTTCGGGGGGCGAGCTACGAGCAGTACTTC. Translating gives CASSFRGASYEQYF.

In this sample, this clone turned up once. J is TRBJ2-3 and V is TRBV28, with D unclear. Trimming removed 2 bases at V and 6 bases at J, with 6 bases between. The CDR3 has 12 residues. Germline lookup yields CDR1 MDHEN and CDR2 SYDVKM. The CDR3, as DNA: TGTGCCAGCAGTTTAATGGGGGATACGCAGTATTTT. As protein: CASSLMGDTQYF.

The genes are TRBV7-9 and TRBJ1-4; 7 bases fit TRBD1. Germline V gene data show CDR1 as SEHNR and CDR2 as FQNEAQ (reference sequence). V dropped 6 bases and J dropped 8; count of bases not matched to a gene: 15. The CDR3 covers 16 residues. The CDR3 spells CASSIQTGGTEEKLFF. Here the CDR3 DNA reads TGTGCCAGCAGTATACAGACCGGGGGGACAGAGGAAAAACTGTTTTTT. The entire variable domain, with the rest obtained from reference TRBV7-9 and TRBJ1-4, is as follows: DTGVSQNPRHKITKRGQNVTFRCDPISEHNRLYWYRQTLGQGPEFLTYFQNEAQLEKSRLLSDRFSAERPKGSFSTLEIQRTEQGDSAMYLCASSIQTGGTEEKLFFGSGTQLSVL.

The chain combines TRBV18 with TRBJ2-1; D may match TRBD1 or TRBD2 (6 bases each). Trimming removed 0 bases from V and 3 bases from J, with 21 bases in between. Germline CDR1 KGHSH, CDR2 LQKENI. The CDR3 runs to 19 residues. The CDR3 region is CASSPPGHAVEGFYNEQFF. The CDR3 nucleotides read TGTGCCAGCTCACCACCGGGACATGCGGTGGAGGGGTTCTACAATGAGCAGTTCTTC.

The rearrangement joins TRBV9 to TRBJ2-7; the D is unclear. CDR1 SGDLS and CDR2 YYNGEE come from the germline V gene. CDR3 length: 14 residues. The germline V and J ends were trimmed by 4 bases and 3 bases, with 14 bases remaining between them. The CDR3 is CASSPTQWIYEQYF. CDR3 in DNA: TGTGCCAGCAGCCCCACACAGTGGATCTACGAGCAGTACTTC.

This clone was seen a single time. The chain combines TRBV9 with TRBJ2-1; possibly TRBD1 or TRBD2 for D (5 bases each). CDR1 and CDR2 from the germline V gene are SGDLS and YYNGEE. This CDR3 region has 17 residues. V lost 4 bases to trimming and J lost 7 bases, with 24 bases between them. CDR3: CASSHTRTGGRGNEQFF. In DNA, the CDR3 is TGTGCCAGCAGCCACACCCGGACTGGGGGTCGGGGTAATGAGCAGTTCTTC.

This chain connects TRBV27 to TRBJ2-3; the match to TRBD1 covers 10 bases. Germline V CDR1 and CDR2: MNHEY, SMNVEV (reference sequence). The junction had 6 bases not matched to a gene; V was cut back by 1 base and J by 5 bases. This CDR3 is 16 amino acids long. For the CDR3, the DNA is TGTGCCAGCAGTTTATTTAGGACAGGGGGTTTAGATACGCAGTATTTT. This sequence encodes CASSLFRTGGLDTQYF.

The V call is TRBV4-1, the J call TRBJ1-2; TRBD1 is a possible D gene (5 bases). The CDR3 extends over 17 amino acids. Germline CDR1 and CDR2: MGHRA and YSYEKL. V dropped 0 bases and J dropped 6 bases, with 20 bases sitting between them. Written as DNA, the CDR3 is TGCGCCAGCAGCCAAGACCCCGTTTTGGGGGTGAGGGATGGCTACACCTTC. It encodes CASSQDPVLGVRDGYTF.

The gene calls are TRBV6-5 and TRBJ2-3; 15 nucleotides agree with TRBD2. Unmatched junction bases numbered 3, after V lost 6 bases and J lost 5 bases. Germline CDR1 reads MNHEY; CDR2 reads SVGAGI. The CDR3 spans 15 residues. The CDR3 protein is CASRGLAGGGDTQYF. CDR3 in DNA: TGTGCCAGCAGAGGACTAGCGGGAGGGGGAGATACGCAGTATTTT.

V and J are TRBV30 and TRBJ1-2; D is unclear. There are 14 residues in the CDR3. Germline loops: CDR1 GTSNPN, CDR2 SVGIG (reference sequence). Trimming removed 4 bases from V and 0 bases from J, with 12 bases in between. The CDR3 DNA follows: TGTGCCTGGACCGACCGATACACTAACTATGGCTACACCTTC. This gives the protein CAWTDRYTNYGYTF.

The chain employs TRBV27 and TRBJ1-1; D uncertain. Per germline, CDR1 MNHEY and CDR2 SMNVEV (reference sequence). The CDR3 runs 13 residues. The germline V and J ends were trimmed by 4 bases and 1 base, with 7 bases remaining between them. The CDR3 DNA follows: TGTGCCAGCAGTTATTCAGAGAACACTGAAGCTTTCTTT. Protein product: CASSYSENTEAFF.

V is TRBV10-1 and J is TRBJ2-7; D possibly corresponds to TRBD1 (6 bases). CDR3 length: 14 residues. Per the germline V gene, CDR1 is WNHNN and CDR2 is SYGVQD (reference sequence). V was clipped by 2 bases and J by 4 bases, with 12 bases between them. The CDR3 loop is CASSERGLGYEQYF. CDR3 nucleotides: TGCGCCAGCAGTGAGAGGGGGTTGGGGTACGAGCAGTACTTC.

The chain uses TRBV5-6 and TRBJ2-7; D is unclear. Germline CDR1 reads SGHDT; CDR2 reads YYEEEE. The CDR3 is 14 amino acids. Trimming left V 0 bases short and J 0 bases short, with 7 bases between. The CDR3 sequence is CASSLGYISYEQYF. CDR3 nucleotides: TGTGCCAGCAGCTTGGGGTACATCTCCTACGAGCAGTACTTC.

The CDR3 reads CASSPPSVGFSSYNEQFF. The CDR3 bases are TGTGCCAGCTCACCCCCTAGCGTTGGATTCAGCTCCTACAATGAGCAGTTCTTC. The rearrangement links TRBV18 to TRBJ2-1, with D possibly matching TRBD2 (6 bases). CDR1 KGHSH and CDR2 LQKENI come from the germline V gene. Trimming pared 3 bases from V and 0 bases from J, leaving 18 bases between. There are 18 residues in the CDR3.

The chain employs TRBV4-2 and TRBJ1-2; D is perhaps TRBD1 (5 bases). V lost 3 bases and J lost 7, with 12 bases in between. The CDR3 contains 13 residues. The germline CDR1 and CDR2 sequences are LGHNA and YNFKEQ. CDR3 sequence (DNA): TGTGCCAGCAGCCAGGGGGGGGTTTGTGGCTACACCTTC. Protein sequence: CASSQGGVCGYTF.

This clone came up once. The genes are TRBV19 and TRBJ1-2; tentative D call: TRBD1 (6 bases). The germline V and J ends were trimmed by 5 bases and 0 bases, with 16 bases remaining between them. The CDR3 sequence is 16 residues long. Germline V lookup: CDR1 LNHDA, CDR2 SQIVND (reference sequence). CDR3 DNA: TGTGCCAGTAGTCCACCCCAGGGGTTTACTAACTATGGCTACACCTTC. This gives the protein CASSPPQGFTNYGYTF. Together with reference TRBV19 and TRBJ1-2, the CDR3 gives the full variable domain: DGGITQSPKYLFRKEGQNVTLSCEQNLNHDAMYWYRQDPGQGLRLIYYSQIVNDFQKGDIAEGYSVSREKKESFPLTVTSAQKNPTAFYLCASSPPQGFTNYGYTFGSGTRLTVV.

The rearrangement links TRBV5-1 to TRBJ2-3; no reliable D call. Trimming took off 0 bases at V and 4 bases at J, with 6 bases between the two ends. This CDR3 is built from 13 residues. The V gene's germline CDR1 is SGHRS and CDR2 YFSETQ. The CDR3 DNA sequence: TGCGCCAGCAGCTTGGATCCGGCAGATACGCAGTATTTT. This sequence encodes CASSLDPADTQYF.

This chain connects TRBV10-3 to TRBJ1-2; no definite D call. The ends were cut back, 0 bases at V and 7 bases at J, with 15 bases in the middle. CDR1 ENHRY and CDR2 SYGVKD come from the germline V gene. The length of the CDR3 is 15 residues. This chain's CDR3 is CAISESGEDAGGYTF. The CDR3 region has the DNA TGTGCCATCAGTGAGTCTGGTGAGGACGCAGGTGGCTACACCTTC.

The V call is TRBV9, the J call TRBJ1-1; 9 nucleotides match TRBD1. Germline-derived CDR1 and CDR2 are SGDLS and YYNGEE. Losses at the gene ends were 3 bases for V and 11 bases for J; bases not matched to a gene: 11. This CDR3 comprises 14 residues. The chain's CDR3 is CASSATGGQRSAFF. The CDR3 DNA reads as TGTGCCAGCAGCGCGACAGGGGGGCAGCGATCCGCTTTCTTT.

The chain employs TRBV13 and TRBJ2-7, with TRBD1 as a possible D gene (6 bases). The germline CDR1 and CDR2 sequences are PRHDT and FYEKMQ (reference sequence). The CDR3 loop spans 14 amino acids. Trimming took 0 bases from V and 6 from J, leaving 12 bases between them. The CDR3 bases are TGTGCCAGCAGCTTAGGCAGGGGTTGGAGCGAGCAGTACTTC. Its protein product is CASSLGRGWSEQYF.

Here the CDR3 reads CASSPGQGWAQQYF. In nucleotides, the CDR3 is TGCGCCAGCAGCCCGGGACAGGGGTGGGCTCAGCAGTACTTC. V usage is TRBV4-3 and J usage is TRBJ2-7; TRBD1 matches at 10 bases. The junction had 8 bases not matched to a gene; V was cut back by 4 bases and J by 8 bases. Germline CDR1 reads LGHNA; CDR2 reads YSLEER. CDR3 length equals 14 residues.

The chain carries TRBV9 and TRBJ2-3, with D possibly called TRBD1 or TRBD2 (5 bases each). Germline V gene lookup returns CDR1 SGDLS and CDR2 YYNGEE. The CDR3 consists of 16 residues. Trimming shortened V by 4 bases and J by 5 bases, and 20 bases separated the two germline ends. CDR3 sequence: CASSPSPGPKVDTQYF. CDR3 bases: TGTGCCAGCAGCCCTTCACCGGGACCCAAGGTAGATACGCAGTATTTT.

CDR3 sequence (DNA): TGTGCCAGCGGGGTGACCCGAGGGGCAGATACGCAGTATTTT. Translation gives CASGVTRGADTQYF. The chain employs TRBV27 and TRBJ2-3; D may be TRBD1 or TRBD2 (5 bases each). From germline, CDR1 is MNHEY and CDR2 SMNVEV (reference sequence). The CDR3 is made up of 14 amino acids. The ends were cut back, 8 bases at V and 4 bases at J, with 16 bases in the middle.

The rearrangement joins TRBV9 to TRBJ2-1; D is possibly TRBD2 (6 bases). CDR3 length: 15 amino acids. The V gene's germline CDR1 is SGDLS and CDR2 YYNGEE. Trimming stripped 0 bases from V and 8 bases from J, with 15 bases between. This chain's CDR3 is CASSVAGGSGYEQFF. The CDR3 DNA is TGTGCCAGCAGCGTAGCTGGGGGGTCAGGATATGAGCAGTTCTTC.

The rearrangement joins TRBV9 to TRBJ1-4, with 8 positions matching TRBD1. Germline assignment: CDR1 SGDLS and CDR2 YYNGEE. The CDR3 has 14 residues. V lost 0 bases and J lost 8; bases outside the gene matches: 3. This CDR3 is CASSVGTGWEKLFF. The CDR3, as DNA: TGTGCCAGCAGCGTAGGGACAGGGTGGGAAAAACTGTTTTTT.

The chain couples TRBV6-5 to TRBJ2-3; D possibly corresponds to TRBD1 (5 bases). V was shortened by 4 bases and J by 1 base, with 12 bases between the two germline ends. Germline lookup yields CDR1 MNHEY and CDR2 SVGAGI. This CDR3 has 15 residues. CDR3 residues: CASSSKGVRTDTQYF. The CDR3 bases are TGTGCCAGCAGTTCCAAAGGGGTCCGCACAGATACGCAGTATTTT.

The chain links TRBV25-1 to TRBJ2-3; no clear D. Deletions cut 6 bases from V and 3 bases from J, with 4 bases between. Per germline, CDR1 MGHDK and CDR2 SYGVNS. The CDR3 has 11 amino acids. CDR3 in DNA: TGTGCCAGCAGCCCGACAGATACGCAGTATTTT. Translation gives CASSPTDTQYF.

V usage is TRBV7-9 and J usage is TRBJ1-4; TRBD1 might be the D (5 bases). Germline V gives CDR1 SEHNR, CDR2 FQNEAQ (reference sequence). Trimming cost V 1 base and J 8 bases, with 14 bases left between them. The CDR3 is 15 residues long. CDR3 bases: TGTGCCAGCAGCTTAGGAGACAGCCTAGCGGAAAAACTGTTTTTT. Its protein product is CASSLGDSLAEKLFF. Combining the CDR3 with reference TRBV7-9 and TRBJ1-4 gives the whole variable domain DTGVSQNPRHKITKRGQNVTFRCDPISEHNRLYWYRQTLGQGPEFLTYFQNEAQLEKSRLLSDRFSAERPKGSFSTLEIQRTEQGDSAMYLCASSLGDSLAEKLFFGSGTQLSVL.

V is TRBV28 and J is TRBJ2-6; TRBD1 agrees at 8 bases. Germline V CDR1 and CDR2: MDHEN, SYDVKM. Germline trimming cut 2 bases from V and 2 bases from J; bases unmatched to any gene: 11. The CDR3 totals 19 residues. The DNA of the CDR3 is TGTGCCAGCAGTTTAGAAGGCAGGGGGCGGTTCCCTGGGGCCAACGTCCTGACTTTC. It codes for CASSLEGRGRFPGANVLTF.

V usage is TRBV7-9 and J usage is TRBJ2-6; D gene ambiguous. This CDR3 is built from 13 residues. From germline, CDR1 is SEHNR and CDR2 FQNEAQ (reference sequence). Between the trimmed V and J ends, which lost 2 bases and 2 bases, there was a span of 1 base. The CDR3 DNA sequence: TGTGCCAGCAGCTTAACTGGGGCCAACGTCCTGACTTTC. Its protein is CASSLTGANVLTF.

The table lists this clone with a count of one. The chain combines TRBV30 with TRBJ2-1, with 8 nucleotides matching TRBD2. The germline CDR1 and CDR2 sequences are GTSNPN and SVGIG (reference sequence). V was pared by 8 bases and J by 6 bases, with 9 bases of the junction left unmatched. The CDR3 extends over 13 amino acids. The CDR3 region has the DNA TGTGCCGCCGATATAGCGGGAACCAATGAGCAGTTCTTC. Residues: CAADIAGTNEQFF.